This T cell receptor beta chain was identified during a study of blood T cell repertoires in COVID-19. About the study: T cells, B-cell-depleted T cells, or PBMCs supplied cDNA or gDNA.

Per germline, CDR1 SGHTA and CDR2 FQGNSA. Trimming removed 1 base from V and 8 bases from J; junction bases left unmatched: 4. The CDR3 length is 14 residues. Only in-frame clones appear in the TCRdb table, and some are missing; sequencing was by immunoSEQ multiplex PCR. Found here are 35,000 to 45,000 clones, roughly 77% of them singletons; the top ten hold around 42%. Sequencing was done on a sample of peripheral blood. This clonotype originated in a human donor in a cohort sampled during active or convalescent COVID-19. The donor label of this sample is uncertain. The rearrangement links TRBV7-2 to TRBJ1-4; 7 nucleotides align to TRBD1. The CDR3 coding sequence is TGTGCCAGCAGCTTAGTAGACAGGGCAGAAAAACTGTTTTTT. This codes for CASSLVDRAEKLFF.